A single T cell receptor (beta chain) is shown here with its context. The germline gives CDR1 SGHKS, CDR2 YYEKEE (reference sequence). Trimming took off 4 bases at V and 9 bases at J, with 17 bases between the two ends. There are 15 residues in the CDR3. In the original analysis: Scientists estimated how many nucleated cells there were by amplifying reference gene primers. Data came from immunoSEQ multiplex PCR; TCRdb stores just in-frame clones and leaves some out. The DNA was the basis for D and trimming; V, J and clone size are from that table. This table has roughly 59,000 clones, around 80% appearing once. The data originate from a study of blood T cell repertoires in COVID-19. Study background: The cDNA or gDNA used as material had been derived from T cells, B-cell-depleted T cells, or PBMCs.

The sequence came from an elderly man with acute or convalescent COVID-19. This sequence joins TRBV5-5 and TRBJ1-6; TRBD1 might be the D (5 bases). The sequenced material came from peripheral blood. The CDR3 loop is CASSPGPRPISPLHF. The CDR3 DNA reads TGTGCCAGCAGCCCAGGGCCCAGACCCATTTCACCCCTCCACTTT. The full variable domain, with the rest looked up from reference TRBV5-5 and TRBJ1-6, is DAGVTQSPTHLIKTRGQQVTLRCSPISGHKSVSWYQQVLGQGPQFIFQYYEKEERGRGNFPDRFSARQFPNYSSELNVNALLLGDSALYLCASSPGPRPISPLHFGNGTRLTVT.